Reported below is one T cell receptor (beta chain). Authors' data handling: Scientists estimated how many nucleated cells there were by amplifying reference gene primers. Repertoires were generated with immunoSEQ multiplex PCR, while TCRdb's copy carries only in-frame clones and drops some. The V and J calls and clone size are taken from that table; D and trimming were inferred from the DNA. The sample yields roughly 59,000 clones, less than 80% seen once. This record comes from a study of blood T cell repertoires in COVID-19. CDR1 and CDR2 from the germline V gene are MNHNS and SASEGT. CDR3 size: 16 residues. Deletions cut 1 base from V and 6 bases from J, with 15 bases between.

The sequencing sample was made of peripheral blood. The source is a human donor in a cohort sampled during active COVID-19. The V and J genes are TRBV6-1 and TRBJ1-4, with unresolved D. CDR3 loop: CASSEGDDHGDEKLFF. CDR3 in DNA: TGTGCCAGCAGTGAAGGAGATGACCACGGAGATGAAAAACTGTTTTTT.